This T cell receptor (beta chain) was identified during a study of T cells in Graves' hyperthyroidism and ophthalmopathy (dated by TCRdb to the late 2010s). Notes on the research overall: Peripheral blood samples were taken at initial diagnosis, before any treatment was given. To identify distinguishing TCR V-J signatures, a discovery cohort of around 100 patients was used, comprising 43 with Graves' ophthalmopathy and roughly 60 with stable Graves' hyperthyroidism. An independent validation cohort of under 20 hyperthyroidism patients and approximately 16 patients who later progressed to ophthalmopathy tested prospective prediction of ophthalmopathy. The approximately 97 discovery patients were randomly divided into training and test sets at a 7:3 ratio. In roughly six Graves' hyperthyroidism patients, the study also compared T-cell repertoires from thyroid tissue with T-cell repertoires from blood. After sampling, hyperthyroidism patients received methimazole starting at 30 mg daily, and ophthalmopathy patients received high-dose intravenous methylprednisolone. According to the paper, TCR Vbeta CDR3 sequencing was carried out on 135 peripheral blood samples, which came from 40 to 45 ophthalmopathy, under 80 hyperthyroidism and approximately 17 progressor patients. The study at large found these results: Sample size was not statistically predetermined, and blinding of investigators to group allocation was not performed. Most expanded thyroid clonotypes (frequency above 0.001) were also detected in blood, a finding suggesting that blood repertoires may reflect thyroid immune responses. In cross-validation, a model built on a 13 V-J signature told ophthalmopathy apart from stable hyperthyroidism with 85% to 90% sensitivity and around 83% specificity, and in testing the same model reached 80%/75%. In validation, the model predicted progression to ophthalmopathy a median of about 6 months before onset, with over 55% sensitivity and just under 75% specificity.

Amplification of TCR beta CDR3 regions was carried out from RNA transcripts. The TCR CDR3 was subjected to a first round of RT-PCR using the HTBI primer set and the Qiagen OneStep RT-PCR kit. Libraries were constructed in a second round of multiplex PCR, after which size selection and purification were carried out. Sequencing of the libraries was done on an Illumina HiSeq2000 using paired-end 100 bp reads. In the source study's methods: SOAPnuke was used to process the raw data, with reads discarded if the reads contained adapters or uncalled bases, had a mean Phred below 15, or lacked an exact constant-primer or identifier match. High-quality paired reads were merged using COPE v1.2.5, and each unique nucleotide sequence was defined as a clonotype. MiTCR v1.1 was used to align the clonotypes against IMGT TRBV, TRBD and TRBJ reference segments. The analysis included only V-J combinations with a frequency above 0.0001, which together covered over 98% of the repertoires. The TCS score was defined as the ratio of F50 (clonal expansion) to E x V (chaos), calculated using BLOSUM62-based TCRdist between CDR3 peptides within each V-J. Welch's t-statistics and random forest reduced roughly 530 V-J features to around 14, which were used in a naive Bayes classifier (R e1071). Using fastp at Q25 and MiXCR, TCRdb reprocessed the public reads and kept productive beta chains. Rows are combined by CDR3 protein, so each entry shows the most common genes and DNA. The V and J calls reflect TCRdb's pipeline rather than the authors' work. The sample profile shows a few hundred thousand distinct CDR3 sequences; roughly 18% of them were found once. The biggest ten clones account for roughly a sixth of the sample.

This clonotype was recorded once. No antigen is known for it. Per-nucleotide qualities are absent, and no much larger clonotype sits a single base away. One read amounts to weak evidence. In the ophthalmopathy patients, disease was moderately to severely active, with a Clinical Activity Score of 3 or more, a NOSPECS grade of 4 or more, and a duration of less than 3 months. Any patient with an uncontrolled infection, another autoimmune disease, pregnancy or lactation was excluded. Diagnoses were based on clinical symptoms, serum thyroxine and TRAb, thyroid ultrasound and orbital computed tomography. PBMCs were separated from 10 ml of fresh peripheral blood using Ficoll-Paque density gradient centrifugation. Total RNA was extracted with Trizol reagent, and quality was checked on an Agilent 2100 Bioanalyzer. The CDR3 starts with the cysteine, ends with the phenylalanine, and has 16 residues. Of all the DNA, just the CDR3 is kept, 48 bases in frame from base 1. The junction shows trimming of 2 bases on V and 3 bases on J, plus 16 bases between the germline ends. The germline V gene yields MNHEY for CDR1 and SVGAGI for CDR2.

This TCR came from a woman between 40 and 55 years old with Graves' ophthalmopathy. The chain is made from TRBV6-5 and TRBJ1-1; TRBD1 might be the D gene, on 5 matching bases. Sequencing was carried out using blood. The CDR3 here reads CASSYGRSLGHTEAFF. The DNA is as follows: TGTGCCAGCAGTTACGGCCGGTCTCTGGGGCACACTGAAGCTTTCTTT.